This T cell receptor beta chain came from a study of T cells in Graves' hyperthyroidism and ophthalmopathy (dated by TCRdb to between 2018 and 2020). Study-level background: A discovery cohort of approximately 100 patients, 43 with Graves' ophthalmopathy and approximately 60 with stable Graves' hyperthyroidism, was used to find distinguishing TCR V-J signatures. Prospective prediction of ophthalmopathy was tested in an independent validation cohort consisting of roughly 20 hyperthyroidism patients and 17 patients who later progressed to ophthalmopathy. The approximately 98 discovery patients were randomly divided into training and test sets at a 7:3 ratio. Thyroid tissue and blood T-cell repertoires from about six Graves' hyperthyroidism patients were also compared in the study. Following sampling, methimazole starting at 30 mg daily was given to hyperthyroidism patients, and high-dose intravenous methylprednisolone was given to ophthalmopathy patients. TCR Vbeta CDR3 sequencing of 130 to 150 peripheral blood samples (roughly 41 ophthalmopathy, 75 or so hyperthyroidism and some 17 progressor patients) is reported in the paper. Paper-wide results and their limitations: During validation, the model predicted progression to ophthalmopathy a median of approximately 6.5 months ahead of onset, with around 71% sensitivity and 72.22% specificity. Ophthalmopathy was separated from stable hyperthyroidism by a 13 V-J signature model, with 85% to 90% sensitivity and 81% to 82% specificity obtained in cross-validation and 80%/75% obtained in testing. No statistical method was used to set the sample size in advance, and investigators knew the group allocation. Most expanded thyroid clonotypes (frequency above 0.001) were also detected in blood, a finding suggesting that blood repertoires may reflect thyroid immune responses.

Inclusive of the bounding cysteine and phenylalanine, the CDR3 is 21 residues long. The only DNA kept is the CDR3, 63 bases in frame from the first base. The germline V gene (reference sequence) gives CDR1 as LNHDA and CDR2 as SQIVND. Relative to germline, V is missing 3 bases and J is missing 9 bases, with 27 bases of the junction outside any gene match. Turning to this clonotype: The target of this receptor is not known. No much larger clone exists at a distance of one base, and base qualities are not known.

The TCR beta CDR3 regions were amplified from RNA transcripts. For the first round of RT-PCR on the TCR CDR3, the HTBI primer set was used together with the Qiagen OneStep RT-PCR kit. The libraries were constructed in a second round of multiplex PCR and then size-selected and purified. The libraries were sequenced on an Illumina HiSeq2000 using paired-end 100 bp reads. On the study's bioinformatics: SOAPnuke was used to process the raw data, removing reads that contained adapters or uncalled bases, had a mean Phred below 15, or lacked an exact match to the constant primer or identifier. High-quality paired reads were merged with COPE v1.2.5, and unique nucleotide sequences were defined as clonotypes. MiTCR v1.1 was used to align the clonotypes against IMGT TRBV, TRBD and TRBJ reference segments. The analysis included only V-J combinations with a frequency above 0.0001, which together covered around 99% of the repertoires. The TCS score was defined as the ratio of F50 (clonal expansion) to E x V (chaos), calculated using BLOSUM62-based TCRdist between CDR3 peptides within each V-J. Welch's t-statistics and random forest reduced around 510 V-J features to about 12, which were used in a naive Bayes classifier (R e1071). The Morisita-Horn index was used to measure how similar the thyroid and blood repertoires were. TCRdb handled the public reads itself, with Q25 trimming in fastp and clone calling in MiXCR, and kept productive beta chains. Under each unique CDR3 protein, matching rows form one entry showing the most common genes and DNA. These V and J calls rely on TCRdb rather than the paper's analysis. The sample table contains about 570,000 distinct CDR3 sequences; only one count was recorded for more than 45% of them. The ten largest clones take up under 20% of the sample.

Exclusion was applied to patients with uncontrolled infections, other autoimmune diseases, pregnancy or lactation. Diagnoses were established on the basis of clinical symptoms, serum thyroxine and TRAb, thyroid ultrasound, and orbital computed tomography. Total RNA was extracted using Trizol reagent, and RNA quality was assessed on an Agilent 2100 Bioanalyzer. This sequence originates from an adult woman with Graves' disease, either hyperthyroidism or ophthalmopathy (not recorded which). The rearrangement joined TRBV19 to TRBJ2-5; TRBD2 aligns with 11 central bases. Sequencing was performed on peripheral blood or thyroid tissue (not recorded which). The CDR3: CASSIFYGGTLAGGEPGAQYF. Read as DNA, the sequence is TGTGCCAGTAGTATTTTCTACGGAGGGACCTTAGCGGGAGGGGAACCCGGGGCCCAGTACTTC.